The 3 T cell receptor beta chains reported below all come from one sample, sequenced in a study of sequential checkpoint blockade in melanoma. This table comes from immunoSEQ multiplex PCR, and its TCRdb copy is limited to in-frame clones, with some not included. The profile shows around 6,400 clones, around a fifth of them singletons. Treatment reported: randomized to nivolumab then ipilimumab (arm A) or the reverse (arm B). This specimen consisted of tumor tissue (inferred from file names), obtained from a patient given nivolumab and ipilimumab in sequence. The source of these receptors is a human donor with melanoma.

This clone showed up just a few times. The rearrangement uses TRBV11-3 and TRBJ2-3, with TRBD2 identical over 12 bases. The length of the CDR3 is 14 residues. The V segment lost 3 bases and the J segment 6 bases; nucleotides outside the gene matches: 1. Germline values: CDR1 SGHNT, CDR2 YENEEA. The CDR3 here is CASSFLAGGDTQYF. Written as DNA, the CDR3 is TGTGCCAGCAGCTTTCTAGCGGGAGGGGATACGCAGTATTTT.

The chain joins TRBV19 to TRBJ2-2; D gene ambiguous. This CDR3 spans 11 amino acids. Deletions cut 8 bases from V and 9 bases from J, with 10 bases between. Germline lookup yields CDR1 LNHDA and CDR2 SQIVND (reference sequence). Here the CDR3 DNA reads TGTGCCAGTCGAAGGGCATGGGAGCTGTTTTTT. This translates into CASRRAWELFF. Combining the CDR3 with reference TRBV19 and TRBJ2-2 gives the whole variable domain DGGITQSPKYLFRKEGQNVTLSCEQNLNHDAMYWYRQDPGQGLRLIYYSQIVNDFQKGDIAEGYSVSREKKESFPLTVTSAQKNPTAFYLCASRRAWELFFGEGSRLTVL.

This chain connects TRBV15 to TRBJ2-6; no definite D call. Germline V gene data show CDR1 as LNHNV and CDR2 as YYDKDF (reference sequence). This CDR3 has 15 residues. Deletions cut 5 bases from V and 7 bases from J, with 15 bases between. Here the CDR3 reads CATSPRSATANVLTF. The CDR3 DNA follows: TGTGCCACCAGCCCCCGGTCAGCCACAGCCAACGTCCTGACTTTC.